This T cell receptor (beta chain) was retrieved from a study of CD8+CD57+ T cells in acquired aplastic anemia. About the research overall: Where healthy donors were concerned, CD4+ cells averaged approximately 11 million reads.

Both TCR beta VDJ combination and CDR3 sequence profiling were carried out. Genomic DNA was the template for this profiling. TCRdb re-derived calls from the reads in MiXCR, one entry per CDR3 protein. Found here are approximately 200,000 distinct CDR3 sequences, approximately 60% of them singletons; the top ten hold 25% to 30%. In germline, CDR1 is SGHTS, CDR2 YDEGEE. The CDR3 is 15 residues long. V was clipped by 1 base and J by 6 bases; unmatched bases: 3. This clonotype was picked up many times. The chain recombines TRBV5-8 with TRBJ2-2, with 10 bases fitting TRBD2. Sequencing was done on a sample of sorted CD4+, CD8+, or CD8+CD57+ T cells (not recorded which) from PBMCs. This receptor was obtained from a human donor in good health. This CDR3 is CASSLLGLASGELFF. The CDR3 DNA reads TGTGCCAGCAGCTTGTTGGGACTAGCGTCCGGGGAGCTGTTTTTT. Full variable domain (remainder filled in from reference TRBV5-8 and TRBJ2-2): EAGVTQSPTHLIKTRGQQATLRCSPISGHTSVYWYQQALGLGLQFLLWYDEGEERNRGNFPPRFSGRQFPNYSSELNVNALELEDSALYLCASSLLGLASGELFFGEGSRLTVL.